This passage covers 31 T cell receptor beta chains from one sample sequenced in a study of T cell responses to AZD1222 COVID-19 vaccine. Produced via immunoSEQ multiplex PCR; TCRdb's table is partial and in-frame only. The sample holds approximately 84,000 clones, 80% to 90% seen once. Sequences were derived from peripheral blood, sampled 28 days after the second AZD1222 dose. The receptors were gathered from an adult who received the AZD1222 COVID-19 vaccine.

The J gene is TRBJ1-1, the V gene TRBV15; 9 nucleotides agree with TRBD1. Germline V gene data show CDR1 as LNHNV and CDR2 as YYDKDF (reference sequence). V was clipped by 1 base and J by 5 bases; unmatched bases: 11. The CDR3 spans 17 residues. The CDR3 reads CATSRVPGQGLDTEAFF. The CDR3 bases are TGTGCCACCAGCAGAGTACCGGGACAGGGACTTGATACTGAAGCTTTCTTT.

This clone has just one count. The J gene is TRBJ2-3, the V gene TRBV11-3, with a weak D call TRBD2 (5 bases). Germline assignment: CDR1 SGHNT and CDR2 YENEEA. V lost 1 base and J 4 bases, leaving 9 bases between the germline ends. This CDR3 contains 14 residues. The chain's CDR3 is CASSLGGIADTQYF. CDR3 DNA: TGTGCCAGCAGCTTAGGAGGGATTGCAGATACGCAGTATTTT. The whole variable domain, remainder taken from reference TRBV11-3 and TRBJ2-3, is EAGVVQSPRYKIIEKKQPVAFWCNPISGHNTLYWYLQNLGQGPELLIRYENEEAVDDSQLPKDRFSAERLKGVDSTLKIQPAELGDSAVYLCASSLGGIADTQYFGPGTRLTVL.

The V call is TRBV6-1, the J call TRBJ1-3, with 12 bases matching TRBD1. CDR3 length: 16 residues. The V gene's germline CDR1 is MNHNS and CDR2 SASEGT. Unmatched junction bases numbered 5, after V lost 4 bases and J lost 4 bases. This chain's CDR3 is CASSARDRGPGNTIYF. In DNA form, the CDR3 reads TGTGCCAGCAGTGCACGGGACAGGGGGCCCGGAAACACCATATATTTT.

This clone appeared once. The chain combines TRBV21-1 with TRBJ1-3; the table's D call TRBD1 went unverified against the DNA. TRBV21-1 is described as a pseudogene. CDR3 length: 15 amino acids. The DNA for the CDR3 is TGTGCCAGCAGCGGGACATCAGTCTCTGGAAACACCATATATTTT. Its translation: CASSGTSVSGNTIYF.

The chain joins TRBV6-5 to TRBJ2-3; D remains unclear. The CDR3 sequence is 14 residues long. The germline V and J ends were trimmed by 6 bases and 4 bases, with 14 bases remaining between them. Germline V gene data show CDR1 as MNHEY and CDR2 as SVGAGI. The CDR3 nucleotides are TGTGCCAGCAGGCCGGGCCCCGAGGCAGATACGCAGTATTTT. This gives the protein CASRPGPEADTQYF.

This chain joins TRBV5-1 and TRBJ2-7; no firm D call. CDR3 length: 15 residues. V gave up 6 bases and J gave up 7 bases, with 23 bases separating them. Per germline, CDR1 SGHRS and CDR2 YFSETQ. The CDR3, as DNA: TGCGCCAGCACCCCCTCAGGTACCACGGTAGGAGAGCAGTACTTC. Residues: CASTPSGTTVGEQYF.

In DNA form, the CDR3 reads TGTGCCAGCTCAAGTAGCGGGGGGTGCGGTGAGACCCAGTACTTC. This codes for CASSSSGGCGETQYF. The V and J genes are TRBV18 and TRBJ2-5, with 10 bases matching TRBD2. Germline trimming cut 5 bases from V and 5 bases from J; bases unmatched to any gene: 8. CDR3 length: 15 residues. CDR1 is KGHSH and CDR2 is LQKENI in the germline V gene.

V gene TRBV18 combines with J gene TRBJ2-1, with TRBD2 matching 11 bases. The ends lost 2 bases at V and 2 bases at J; junction bases unmatched: 5. This CDR3 contains 17 residues. The germline CDR1 and CDR2 sequences are KGHSH and LQKENI. In DNA form, the CDR3 reads TGTGCCAGCTCACCAATGACTAGCGGGATCACCTACAATGAGCAGTTCTTC. Translated: CASSPMTSGITYNEQFF.

This sequence joins TRBV7-6 and TRBJ2-3, with 8 nucleotides matching TRBD1. V dropped 0 bases and J dropped 1; count of bases not matched to a gene: 18. The CDR3 sequence is 21 residues long. CDR1 is SGHVS, CDR2 FNYEAQ, per germline. As DNA, the CDR3 is TGTGCCAGCAGCTTAGCGAAGGCAGGGGGCCGTTCACCATTCGGCACAGATACGCAGTATTTT. Translated: CASSLAKAGGRSPFGTDTQYF.

The chain recombines TRBV19 with TRBJ2-1; weak D call: TRBD2 (5 bases). The germline V gene encodes CDR1 LNHDA and CDR2 SQIVND (reference sequence). Between the trimmed V and J ends, which lost 6 bases and 8 bases, there was a span of 14 bases. The CDR3 is made up of 13 amino acids. CDR3 coding DNA: TGTGCCAGTAGCTCTCGGGGTCAGGATGAGCAGTTCTTC. Amino acids: CASSSRGQDEQFF.

The chain has TRBV5-1 and TRBJ2-3; D might be TRBD2 (6 bases). V was shortened by 7 bases and J by 0 bases, with 18 bases between the two germline ends. The germline V gene has CDR1 SGHRS and CDR2 YFSETQ. This CDR3 region has 16 residues. CDR3: CASGSGRTISTDTQYF. The CDR3 DNA sequence: TGCGCCAGCGGCAGCGGGCGAACGATAAGCACAGATACGCAGTATTTT.

This sequence joins TRBV2 and TRBJ1-5; tentatively, D is TRBD1 (5 bases). The CDR3 length is 13 residues. The germline CDR1 and CDR2 sequences are SNHLY and FYNNEI. V dropped 7 bases and J dropped 3 bases, with 10 bases sitting between them. CDR3 nucleotides: TGTGCCAGCAAAAGGGACCACAATCAGCCCCAGCATTTT. Encoded protein: CASKRDHNQPQHF. The full variable domain, its missing parts supplied by reference TRBV2 and TRBJ1-5, is EPEVTQTPSHQVTQMGQEVILRCVPISNHLYFYWYRQILGQKVEFLVSFYNNEISEKSEIFDDQFSVERPDGSNFTLKIRSTKLEDSAMYFCASKRDHNQPQHFGDGTRLSIL.

This chain uses TRBV15 with TRBJ1-4; 8 bases fit TRBD1. CDR1 is LNHNV and CDR2 is YYDKDF in the germline V gene (reference sequence). The CDR3 runs to 15 residues. Trimming removed 3 bases from V and 7 bases from J; junction bases left unmatched: 7. As DNA, the CDR3 is TGTGCCACCAGCAGGTCCAGGGGGCAGGCTGAAAAACTGTTTTTT. Translating gives CATSRSRGQAEKLFF.

The rearrangement joins TRBV7-9 to TRBJ1-1; 7 nucleotides align to TRBD1. V shed 3 bases, J shed 5 bases, and the junction held 6 bases outside the gene matches. The CDR3 loop spans 14 amino acids. The germline CDR1 and CDR2 sequences are SEHNR and FQNEAQ (reference sequence). DNA for the CDR3: TGTGCCAGCAGCTTGAAGGGGGCCGAGACTGAAGCTTTCTTT. This codes for CASSLKGAETEAFF. Full variable domain (rest looked up from reference TRBV7-9 and TRBJ1-1): DTGVSQNPRHKITKRGQNVTFRCDPISEHNRLYWYRQTLGQGPEFLTYFQNEAQLEKSRLLSDRFSAERPKGSFSTLEIQRTEQGDSAMYLCASSLKGAETEAFFGQGTRLTVV.

V usage is TRBV6-2 or TRBV6-3 and J usage is TRBJ2-2, with D possibly TRBD1 on 5 matching bases. Between the trimmed V and J ends, which lost 6 bases and 7 bases, there was a span of 12 bases. Germline values: CDR1 MNHEY, CDR2 SVGEGT. CDR3 length equals 13 residues. CDR3 in DNA: TGTGCCAGCAGCCAGGGATTTCTCGGGGAGCTGTTTTTT. Protein product: CASSQGFLGELFF.

The chain uses TRBV19 and TRBJ1-1; perhaps TRBD1 as D (6 bases). With 3 bases removed from V and 0 bases from J, the gap between germline ends came to 8 bases. CDR3 size: 14 residues. The germline V gene has CDR1 LNHDA and CDR2 SQIVND (reference sequence). For the CDR3, the DNA is TGTGCCAGTAGTATGTGGGGGCTGAACACTGAAGCTTTCTTT. Protein product: CASSMWGLNTEAFF.

CDR3 residues: CASSQGQDPVAQHF. As DNA, the CDR3 is TGTGCCAGCAGCCAAGGTCAAGACCCAGTGGCCCAGCATTTT. The chain joins TRBV3-1 (or the pseudogene TRBV3-2) to TRBJ1-5; D is unclear. V lost 1 base and J 11 bases, leaving 15 bases between the germline ends. This CDR3 comprises 14 residues. Germline CDR1 reads LGHDT; CDR2 reads YNNKEL (reference sequence).

This clone was counted a few times. The chain links TRBV7-9 to TRBJ1-1; possible D gene TRBD1, 6 bases. V lost 4 bases, J lost 9 bases, and 18 bases lay in between. Germline V CDR1 and CDR2: SEHNR, FQNEAQ (reference sequence). The CDR3 has 14 amino acids. CDR3 in DNA: TGTGCCAGCAGCTGGAGCGGGACATCTCGAAAAGCTTTCTTT. This sequence encodes CASSWSGTSRKAFF. The full variable domain, its missing parts supplied by reference TRBV7-9 and TRBJ1-1, is DTGVSQNPRHKITKRGQNVTFRCDPISEHNRLYWYRQTLGQGPEFLTYFQNEAQLEKSRLLSDRFSAERPKGSFSTLEIQRTEQGDSAMYLCASSWSGTSRKAFFGQGTRLTVV.

J is TRBJ2-3 and V is TRBV12-5; TRBD2 matches 8 bases. This CDR3 has 15 amino acids. V dropped 5 bases and J dropped 4; count of bases not matched to a gene: 8. The germline V gene has CDR1 LGHNT and CDR2 FRNRAP. CDR3 coding DNA: TGTGCTAGTGGTCGAGTAGCGGGGTCCCCAGATACGCAGTATTTT. It codes for CASGRVAGSPDTQYF.

The V and J genes are TRBV4-2 and TRBJ2-7; D is unresolved. The CDR3 totals 13 residues. Germline V lookup: CDR1 LGHNA, CDR2 YNFKEQ. Trimming took off 4 bases at V and 2 bases at J, with 9 bases between the two ends. CDR3 protein: CASSPSEAYEQYF. As DNA, the CDR3 is TGTGCCAGCAGCCCCTCCGAAGCCTACGAGCAGTACTTC.

V gene TRBV3-1 (or the pseudogene TRBV3-2) combines with J gene TRBJ2-7; 9 nucleotides align to TRBD2. The CDR3 runs 16 residues. CDR1 is LGHDT and CDR2 is YNNKEL in the germline V gene (reference sequence). With V trimmed by 4 bases and J by 4 bases, 11 bases remained unmatched. In DNA form, the CDR3 reads TGTGCCAGCAGCCTATCGATCGCGCTAGCGGGATACGAGCAGTACTTC. This codes for CASSLSIALAGYEQYF.

Here the CDR3 DNA reads TGTGCCAGCAGCTTAGGGACTAGCGGCGAAGGTGGGACAGATACGCAGTATTTT. This translates into CASSLGTSGEGGTDTQYF. V usage is TRBV11-3 and J usage is TRBJ2-3; 10 bases are shared with TRBD2. The CDR3 covers 18 residues. The germline V gene encodes CDR1 SGHNT and CDR2 YENEEA. The V and J ends lost 1 base and 3 bases, in that order; junction bases with no gene match: 10.

This clone was counted a few times. V is TRBV7-8 and J is TRBJ1-2, with a tentative D call TRBD1 (6 bases). V lost 4 bases and J lost 6, with 15 bases in between. The CDR3 covers 14 residues. CDR1 and CDR2 (germline): SGHVS, FQNEAQ. CDR3 amino acids: CASSSLQGFDGYTF. The CDR3 DNA sequence: TGTGCCAGCAGCTCTTTACAGGGTTTTGATGGCTACACCTTC.

This chain connects TRBV6-2 or TRBV6-3 to TRBJ1-5; D gene ambiguous. V was trimmed by 2 bases and J by 0 bases, leaving 11 bases between them. There are 16 residues in the CDR3. CDR1 and CDR2 from the germline V gene are MNHEY and SVGEGT. The CDR3 reads CASSYRPGYSNQPQHF. DNA for the CDR3: TGTGCCAGCAGTTACCGTCCCGGTTATAGCAATCAGCCCCAGCATTTT.

The chain carries TRBV30 and TRBJ1-5; D is uncertain. The CDR3 runs to 11 residues. Germline values: CDR1 GTSNPN, CDR2 SVGIG (reference sequence). The germline V and J ends were trimmed by 0 bases and 7 bases, with 4 bases remaining between them. In nucleotides, the CDR3 is TGTGCCTGGAGTGTACTCCAGCCCCAGCATTTT. Translation gives CAWSVLQPQHF.

The chain recombines TRBV30 with TRBJ2-1; the match to TRBD2 covers 15 bases. CDR1 and CDR2 (germline): GTSNPN, SVGIG (reference sequence). The CDR3 length is 17 residues. J lost 15 bases, V lost 0 bases, and 15 bases had no gene match. CDR3 bases: TGTGCCTGGAGTGTTTCAAGGACTAGCGGGGGGGAGATTGGTCGGTTCTTC. Protein: CAWSVSRTSGGEIGRFF. Supplemented by reference TRBV30 and TRBJ2-1, the full variable domain reads SQTIHQWPATLVQPVGSPLSLECTVEGTSNPNLYWYRQAAGRGLQLLFYSVGIGQISSEVPQNLSASRPQDRQFILSSKKLLLSDSGFYLCAWSVSRTSGGEIGRFFGPGTRLTVL.

This clone was observed a few times. This sequence joins TRBV5-1 and TRBJ2-7; 7 bases align to TRBD1. Germline lookup yields CDR1 SGHRS and CDR2 YFSETQ. CDR3 length: 16 amino acids. V lost 0 bases and J lost 2; bases outside the gene matches: 8. The CDR3 DNA reads TGCGCCAGCAGCTTGGCCCGACAGGGAATAACCTACGAGCAGTACTTC. It is translated as CASSLARQGITYEQYF.

The count of this clone is one. This chain links TRBV11-3 with TRBJ2-1, with D possibly TRBD2 on 6 matching bases. This CDR3 has 12 residues. The germline V and J ends were trimmed by 5 bases and 9 bases, with 11 bases remaining between them. Germline V lookup: CDR1 SGHNT, CDR2 YENEEA. The CDR3 DNA is TGTGCCAGCAGCGGACGGGGAGGTGAGCAGTTCTTC. Its protein product is CASSGRGGEQFF.

The V and J genes are TRBV7-3 and TRBJ2-1; 12 bases are a match to TRBD2. CDR3 length: 15 amino acids. V shed 6 bases, J shed 6 bases, and the junction held 6 bases outside the gene matches. CDR1 SGHTA and CDR2 FQGTGA come from the germline V gene. The CDR3 reads CASSFLAGGLNEQFF. The DNA for the CDR3 is TGTGCCAGCAGTTTTCTAGCGGGAGGGCTCAATGAGCAGTTCTTC.

To note about this clone: Other DNA variants within this sample encode the same CDR3. The chain is built from TRBV5-1 and TRBJ1-1, with unresolved D. Germline CDR1 is SGHRS and CDR2 is YFSETQ. This CDR3 spans 14 amino acids. Trimming took off 1 base at V and 2 bases at J, with 9 bases between the two ends. The CDR3 loop is CASSLLGLNTEAFF. CDR3 DNA: TGCGCCAGCAGCTTGTTGGGATTAAACACTGAAGCTTTCTTT.

The V gene is TRBV3-1 (or the pseudogene TRBV3-2), the J gene TRBJ2-5; the D gene is possibly TRBD2 (6 bases). CDR1 LGHDT and CDR2 YNNKEL come from the germline V gene (reference sequence). V was clipped by 4 bases and J by 3 bases, with 15 bases between them. The CDR3 length is 15 residues. The CDR3 DNA reads TGTGCCAGCAGCCGTTGGCGGGACTTAAAAGAGACCCAGTACTTC. Residues: CASSRWRDLKETQYF.